The subject of this entry is one TCR beta chain. The antigen is not known. Assay: immunoSEQ multiplex PCR; the TCRdb copy retains only in-frame clones and omits some. The sample records about 180,000 clones, about 93% being singletons. The data were taken from a study of T cell responses to AZD1222 COVID-19 vaccine. Findings of the study overall: The donors showed a predominance of white British ancestry and of females, with possible underestimation of clonal diversity. Nearly half of unique spike-specific TCRs reportedly avoided B.1.351 and B.1.1.7 mutated regions. Only a handful of individuals given AZD1222 were seropositive at baseline.

V lost 0 bases and J lost 8, with 14 bases in between. The length of the CDR3 is 15 residues. Germline V gene sequence: CDR1 LNHDA, CDR2 SQIVND (reference sequence). The rearrangement joins TRBV19 to TRBJ1-5; D unclear. Sequenced material: peripheral blood, taken 28 days after the second AZD1222 dose. This clonotype originated in an adult who received the AZD1222 COVID-19 vaccine. Here the CDR3 reads CASSIESAGRKPQHF. CDR3 coding DNA: TGTGCCAGTAGTATAGAGAGTGCAGGCAGGAAGCCCCAGCATTTT.